The sequence of this T cell receptor beta chain was determined in a study of identifying expanded T cells in peripheral blood. Generated by immunoSEQ multiplex PCR, the TCRdb table keeps only in-frame clones and is missing some. The data contain roughly 100,000 clones, approximately 90% of them singletons. Study-level findings and limits: About 1.2 clones differed between technical replicates, versus roughly 16 and 20 over time.

The V and J ends lost 4 bases and 5 bases respectively, with 15 bases between them. Per the germline V gene, CDR1 is SGHNT and CDR2 is YYREEE (reference sequence). The CDR3 consists of 15 residues. A remark on this clone: Its specificity is not known.

No infections or other immune events were documented during collection. The chain links TRBV5-4 to TRBJ2-2; perhaps TRBD2 as D (6 bases). This receptor was identified in a person between 18 and 75 years old in good health. Sequenced input: blood. This chain's CDR3 is CASSPFGGPTGELFF. DNA for the CDR3: TGTGCCAGCAGCCCATTTGGAGGGCCAACCGGGGAGCTGTTTTTT.